A single TCR beta chain is shown here with its context. Antigen unknown. Libraries were prepared by immunoSEQ multiplex PCR; TCRdb keeps only in-frame clonotypes and omits some of them. The sample lists 80,000 to 90,000 clones; 96% were seen once. Separation from the roughly 700-subject first cohort characterized the roughly 130-subject validation cohort, to which the donors belonged. The sample comes from a study of cytomegalovirus exposure and HLA in healthy donors. General observations from the study: Some TCR beta chains (about 180 of them) were listed as cytomegalovirus-associated.

This CDR3 contains 17 residues. V gave up 2 bases and J gave up 7 bases; unmatched junction bases: 13. The germline gives CDR1 SGHDT, CDR2 YYEEEE. This chain connects TRBV5-6 to TRBJ1-4; 8 bases align to TRBD1. Sequencing used PBMCs. The origin of this receptor is a young man in good health and CMV-seronegative. The CDR3 is CASSFSTGVERSEKLFF. DNA for the CDR3: TGTGCCAGCAGCTTCTCGACAGGGGTAGAGAGGAGTGAAAAACTGTTTTTT.